The clone carrying this TCR beta chain has a count of ten or more. Its antigen remains unknown. This specimen belongs to a study of Graves' ophthalmopathy and Graves' hyperthyroidism. The study's findings and limits: The blood repertoire also included most expanded thyroid clonotypes above 0.001 frequency.

This CDR3 is built from 15 residues. The V end was cut by 6 bases, the J end by 4 bases, with 18 bases between. Germline V gene sequence: CDR1 SQVTM, CDR2 ANQGSEA. In this cohort, patients with other autoimmune diseases, uncontrolled infections, pregnancy or lactation were excluded. The authors amplified TCR beta CDR3 regions, and they did so from RNA transcripts for repertoire sequencing. Investigators did first-round RT-PCR with HTBI primers, then second-round multiplex PCR. MiXCR was run by TCRdb on the multiplex PCR reads, yielding one entry per CDR3 protein. The profile shows 650,000 to 800,000 distinct CDR3 sequences, 35% to 50% of them singletons.

The clonotype originates from an adult man with Graves' ophthalmopathy. The sequenced sample consisted of peripheral blood. V usage is TRBV29-1 and J usage is TRBJ2-2; D might be TRBD2 (6 bases). The CDR3 sequence is CSVAGGRGSTGELFF. The CDR3 DNA reads TGCAGCGTAGCCGGGGGAAGGGGAAGCACCGGGGAGCTGTTTTTT.